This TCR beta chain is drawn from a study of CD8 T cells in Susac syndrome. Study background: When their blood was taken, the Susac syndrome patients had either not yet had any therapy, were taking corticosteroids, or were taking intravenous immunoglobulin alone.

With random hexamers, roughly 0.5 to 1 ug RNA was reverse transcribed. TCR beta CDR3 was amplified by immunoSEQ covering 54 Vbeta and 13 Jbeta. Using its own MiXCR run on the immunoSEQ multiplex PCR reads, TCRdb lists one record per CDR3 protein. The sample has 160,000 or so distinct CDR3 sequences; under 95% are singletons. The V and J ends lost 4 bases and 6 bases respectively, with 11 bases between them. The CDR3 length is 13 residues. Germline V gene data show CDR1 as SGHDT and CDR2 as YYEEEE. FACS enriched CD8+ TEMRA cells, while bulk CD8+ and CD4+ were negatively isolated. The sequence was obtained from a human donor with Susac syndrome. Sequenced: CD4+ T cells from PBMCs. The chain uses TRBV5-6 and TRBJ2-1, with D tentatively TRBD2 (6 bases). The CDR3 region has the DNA TGTGCCAGCAGCACAAGACTAGTCAATGAGCAGTTCTTC. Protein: CASSTRLVNEQFF.